One and the same sample provided the 12 T cell receptor beta chains below, sequenced in a study of blood T cells in healthy people across ages. For the second PCR, which ran for about 6 to 11 cycles, a sample-barcoded 5' primer and a J-beta primer mix were used. TCRdb re-called the 5' RACE reads with MiXCR, one entry per CDR3 protein. This sample has more than 900,000 distinct CDR3 sequences, with 20% to 25% found just once. Another study also made use of these data, one on T cells of mothers and their children.

The material sequenced was blood. Receptor source: a girl under 10 years old in good health.

In the case of this clonotype: An end of the junction does not agree with germline; a read error may underlie this. The chain uses TRBV6-1 and TRBJ2-5; a weak D match, TRBD1 (5 bases). The closer fit of TRBJ2-7 to the DNA end suggests the J call may be wrong. This CDR3 is built from 12 residues. Germline V gene data show CDR1 as MNHNS and CDR2 as SASEGT. The CDR3 DNA reads as TGTGCCAGCACTGAAGGGGCAGGCGAGCAGTACTTC. This gives the protein CASTEGAGEQYF.

V gene TRBV18 combines with J gene TRBJ2-7; D not resolved. CDR1 is KGHSH and CDR2 is LQKENI in the germline V gene. The V end was cut by 4 bases, the J end by 3 bases, with 16 bases between. This CDR3 contains 15 residues. DNA of the CDR3: TGTGCCAGCTCACTGGCTTCGGGTGTCTTCTACGAGCAGTACTTC. Encoded protein: CASSLASGVFYEQYF.

This rearrangement joins TRBV27 to TRBJ2-2; no firm D call. The CDR3 runs 14 residues. CDR1 and CDR2 from the germline V gene are MNHEY and SMNVEV (reference sequence). V shed 2 bases and J shed 3 bases, with 7 bases lying between them. Here the CDR3 DNA reads TGTGCCAGCAGTTTAAATGGTCACACCGGGGAGCTGTTTTTT. Amino acid sequence: CASSLNGHTGELFF.

The chain uses TRBV5-1 and TRBJ2-5; tentative D call: TRBD1 (6 bases). The V end was cut by 0 bases, the J end by 4 bases, with 10 bases between. CDR1 is SGHRS, CDR2 YFSETQ, per germline. CDR3 length equals 14 residues. CDR3 DNA: TGCGCCAGCAGCTTGGAGACAGGAGGAGAGACCCAGTACTTC. Translation: CASSLETGGETQYF.

This clonotype was counted only a few times. J is TRBJ1-4 and V is TRBV20-1; D may be TRBD1 (5 bases). Germline V gene lookup returns CDR1 DFQATT and CDR2 SNEGSKA (reference sequence). This CDR3 comprises 12 residues. V was pared by 5 bases and J by 8 bases, with 12 bases between. The CDR3 DNA sequence: TGCAGTGCTCCCTTACGGGGGGAAAAACTGTTTTTT. Protein sequence: CSAPLRGEKLFF.

This clonotype was seen more than once but under ten times. The gene calls are TRBV9 and TRBJ2-1; TRBD2 matches 9 bases. J lost 7 bases, V lost 0 bases, and 5 bases had no gene match. The length of the CDR3 is 15 residues. CDR1 SGDLS and CDR2 YYNGEE come from the germline V gene. The CDR3 DNA reads TGTGCCAGCAGCGTAGCGGGGACTAGCCATAATGAGCAGTTCTTC. Its protein product is CASSVAGTSHNEQFF. Looking up the rest from reference TRBV9 and TRBJ2-1 gives the full variable domain: DSGVTQTPKHLITATGQRVTLRCSPRSGDLSVYWYQQSLDQGLQFLIQYYNGEERAKGNILERFSAQQFPDLHSELNLSSLELGDSALYFCASSVAGTSHNEQFFGPGTRLTVL.

This clonotype was counted a few times. The chain recombines TRBV6-5 with TRBJ2-1; D unresolved. CDR1 is MNHEY, CDR2 SVGAGI, per germline. V was pared by 4 bases and J by 5 bases, with 12 bases between. The CDR3 covers 14 residues. CDR3: CASSSSRLDNEQFF. In DNA form, the CDR3 reads TGTGCCAGCAGTTCCTCCCGACTTGACAATGAGCAGTTCTTC.

This clonotype was counted a few times. The rearrangement links TRBV28 to TRBJ2-5, with 9 bases aligning to TRBD1. In germline, CDR1 is MDHEN, CDR2 SYDVKM. This CDR3 region has 18 residues. V gave up 2 bases and J gave up 5 bases; unmatched junction bases: 15. The CDR3 loop reads CASSLPWSQGALEETQYF. As DNA, the CDR3 is TGTGCCAGCAGTTTACCGTGGTCACAGGGGGCTTTGGAGGAGACCCAGTACTTC.

This clonotype was picked up one time. The DNA of the CDR3 is TGTGCCAGCAGCGGGGGAGCGTCTGGGGCCAACGTCCTGACTTTC. Protein sequence: CASSGGASGANVLTF. This chain joins TRBV7-9 and TRBJ2-6, with D perhaps assigned TRBD1 or TRBD2 (5 bases each). V shed 5 bases and J shed 1 base, with 9 bases lying between them. CDR1 is SEHNR and CDR2 is FQNEAQ in the germline V gene (reference sequence). CDR3 length: 15 residues.

This clonotype showed up just a few times. The chain couples TRBV7-2 to TRBJ1-2; D not resolved. Germline CDR1 SGHTA, CDR2 FQGNSA. The ends were cut back, 5 bases at V and 6 bases at J, with 10 bases in the middle. The CDR3 is 12 residues long. The CDR3 DNA reads as TGTGCCAGCAGCCCAGTAGGCGATGGCTACACCTTC. It translates to CASSPVGDGYTF.

This sequence joins TRBV20-1 and TRBJ2-7; 9 bases line up with TRBD1. This CDR3 contains 13 residues. Germline assignment: CDR1 DFQATT and CDR2 SNEGSKA (reference sequence). The J segment lost 7 bases and the V segment lost 6 bases, leaving 10 bases of the junction unmatched. CDR3 in amino acids: CSAPMGQGGEQYF. CDR3 DNA: TGCAGTGCCCCCATGGGACAGGGCGGGGAGCAGTACTTC.

This clonotype was seen many times. The V call is TRBV12-3 or TRBV12-4, the J call TRBJ1-1; D is unresolved. V lost 2 bases, J lost 3 bases, and 4 bases lay in between. This CDR3 comprises 12 residues. The DNA for the CDR3 is TGTGCCAGCAGTTTAATGGACACTGAAGCTTTCTTT. It yields the protein CASSLMDTEAFF.